This is a list of T cell receptor beta chains from one sample in a study of response to subunit inactivated influenza vaccine. TCRdb reprocessed the RT-PCR reads via MiXCR and lists one record per CDR3 protein. The data hold hundreds of thousands of distinct CDR3 sequences, with 11% to 15% observed a single time. The source was PBMCs from blood, collected roughly 2 weeks before vaccination. These receptors were taken from a man aged 50 to 59 who received an inactivated influenza vaccine. CDR3s include the opening cysteine and the closing phenylalanine or tryptophan. A D gene is named only where the DNA matches it firmly. Size is omitted from some rows. Given values are once, few, many or a class for expanded clones.

12	few	TRBV5-6	NA	TRBJ1-5	TGTGCCAGCAGCCGCGGACAACTGCCCCAGCATTTT	CASSRGQLPQHF
14	few	TRBV7-8	NA	TRBJ2-1	TGTGCCAGCAGCTCCAGCGGTCTTAACAATGAGCAGTTCTTC	CASSSSGLNNEQFF
18	few	TRBV19	TRBD2	TRBJ2-5	TGTGCCAGTAGCACGATACGAATAGCGGGAGCGCCGTTCGGGACCCAGTACTTC	CASSTIRIAGAPFGTQYF
15	few	TRBV20-1	NA	TRBJ1-4	TGCAGTGCTAGGTCCAGGGGAAGTCTTAATGAAAAACTGTTTTTT	CSARSRGSLNEKLFF
17	NA	TRBV6-2/TRBV6-3	NA	TRBJ2-6	TGTGCCAGCAGTTACCAGAGGAGAACATCAGGGGCCAACGTCCTGACTTTC	CASSYQRRTSGANVLTF
16	NA	TRBV11-1	NA	TRBJ2-4	TGTGCCAGCAGCCCCCCCTCGGGAGTCAACAAAAACATTCAGTACTTC	CASSPPSGVNKNIQYF
15	NA	TRBV12-3/TRBV12-4	TRBD2	TRBJ2-7	TGTGCCAGCAGCCGCCGGACTAGCGGGACCTACGAGCAGTACTTC	CASSRRTSGTYEQYF
12	few	TRBV10-3	NA	TRBJ2-1	TGTGCCATCAGTGGCCTAGCAAGCGAGCAGTTCTTC	CAISGLASEQFF
16	NA	TRBV5-1	TRBD2	TRBJ2-1	TGCGCCAGCAGCAGAACTAGCGTGAGCTCCTACAATGAGCAGTTCTTC	CASSRTSVSSYNEQFF
15	few	TRBV5-1	TRBD1	TRBJ2-1	TGCGCCAGCAGCGTCGCCGGACAGGGTTATAATGAGCAGTTCTTC	CASSVAGQGYNEQFF
13	NA	TRBV5-1	NA	TRBJ2-3	TGCGCCAGCAGCCAGACCGGACTAACGACGCAGTATTTT	CASSQTGLTTQYF
17	few	TRBV11-2	TRBD1	TRBJ1-3	TGTGCCAGCAGCTTAGCCCCGGGACAGGGAAGCGGAAACACCATATATTTT	CASSLAPGQGSGNTIYF
14	few	TRBV7-2	NA	TRBJ1-1	TGTGCCAGCAGCCTACTAGTGAGGAACACTGAAGCTTTCTTT	CASSLLVRNTEAFF
17	NA	TRBV6-1	TRBD2	TRBJ2-7	TGTGCCAGCAGCTTCCTAAGACTAGCGGGAGTTCCCCACGAGCAGTACTTC	CASSFLRLAGVPHEQYF
11	many	TRBV25-1	NA	TRBJ1-1	TGTGCCAGCAGTGACACAGGTGAAGCTTTCTTT	CASSDTGEAFF
11	few	TRBV19	NA	TRBJ1-2	TGTGCCAGTAGTAACAGCTATGGCTACACCTTC	CASSNSYGYTF
15	NA	TRBV28	NA	TRBJ2-7	TGTGCCAGCAGTTTATCATGGACAGAATCCTACGAGCAGTACTTC	CASSLSWTESYEQYF
14	many	TRBV5-1	TRBD1	TRBJ2-1	TGCGCCAGTTCTCCGGGACAGCTATACAATGAGCAGTTCTTC	CASSPGQLYNEQFF
18	NA	TRBV11-1	TRBD2	TRBJ2-3	TGTGCCAGCAGCTTATTAGGACTAGCGGGAGGTATCACAGATACGCAGTATTTT	CASSLLGLAGGITDTQYF
14	NA	TRBV5-1	NA	TRBJ2-7	TGCGCCAGCAGTTACACCGGGCCATACTACGAGCAGTACTTC	CASSYTGPYYEQYF
13	NA	TRBV20-1	NA	TRBJ2-2	TGCAGTGCTAGCGGGACTAACACCGGGGAGCTGTTTTTT	CSASGTNTGELFF
14	NA	TRBV12-3/TRBV12-4	NA	TRBJ1-1	TGTGCCAGCAGTTTAGCCACGGGGGCCACTGAAGCTTTCTTT	CASSLATGATEAFF
11	many	TRBV9	NA	TRBJ2-4	TGTGCCAGCAGCCCGGGCGGCATTCAGTACTTC	CASSPGGIQYF
13	few	TRBV7-2	NA	TRBJ2-5	TGTGCCAGCAGCTTAGACTCACCGGCGACCCAGTACTTC	CASSLDSPATQYF
15	NA	TRBV5-1	NA	TRBJ2-3	TGCGCCAGCAGCTTGGAATGGATTAGCACAGATACGCAGTATTTT	CASSLEWISTDTQYF
14	once	TRBV12-3/TRBV12-4	NA	TRBJ1-4	TGTGCCAGCAGTTTAGGGGCAGGGTCTGGAAAACTGTTTTTT	CASSLGAGSGKLFF
15	NA	TRBV18	NA	TRBJ2-7	TGTGCCAGCTCACCACCCGGTCTGGGCTCCTACGAGCAGTACTTC	CASSPPGLGSYEQYF
13	many	TRBV20-1	NA	TRBJ1-6	TGCAGTGCCCCGGAGGGATCTAATTCACCCCTCCACTTT	CSAPEGSNSPLHF
18	many	TRBV7-8	TRBD2	TRBJ2-2	TGTGCCAGCAGCTTAGTCGGGAGGACCCTCCCCTACACCGGGGAGCTGTTTTTT	CASSLVGRTLPYTGELFF
14	few	TRBV12-3/TRBV12-4	TRBD2	TRBJ2-7	TGTGCCAGCAGTTGGGCGGGAGGACCCTACGAGCAGTACTTC	CASSWAGGPYEQYF
13	once	TRBV7-2	NA	TRBJ2-1	TGTGCCAGCAGCTCAAGGTCGACGGATGAGCAGTTCTTC	CASSSRSTDEQFF
14	NA	TRBV7-7	TRBD1	TRBJ2-1	TGTGCTAGCAGTCCGGGACAGATGATCAATGAGCAGTTCTTC	CASSPGQMINEQFF
13	NA	TRBV5-1	NA	TRBJ2-2	TGCGCCAGCTGCCCCTGGGGGGACGGGGAGCTGTTTTTT	CASCPWGDGELFF
14	many	TRBV6-2/TRBV6-3	NA	TRBJ2-7	TGTGCCAGCAGGAAAAACGGCAGGAACTACGAGCAGTACTTC	CASRKNGRNYEQYF
14	few	TRBV18	NA	TRBJ2-5	TGTGCCAGCGGTATACCGGGACGGCTAGAGACCCAGTACTTC	CASGIPGRLETQYF
16	NA	TRBV12-3/TRBV12-4	TRBD2	TRBJ2-1	TGTGCCAGCAGTGCGAGTGCGGGACTAGCGACAAATGAGCAGTTCTTC	CASSASAGLATNEQFF
14	few	TRBV20-1	TRBD1	TRBJ1-1	TGCAGTGCTATCCGGGACAGGGTATACACTGAAGCTTTCTTT	CSAIRDRVYTEAFF